A single sample is the source of the 6 T cell receptor beta chains below, sequenced in a study of blood T cell repertoires in COVID-19. Clones were read by immunoSEQ multiplex PCR, and TCRdb kept only the in-frame ones, dropping some. This table holds fewer than 200,000 clones, just under 80% found once. Sequencing was performed on peripheral blood. The receptor source for this set is a man aged 65 to 79 with active or convalescent COVID-19.

J is TRBJ2-1 and V is TRBV4-2; TRBD2 aligns across 10 bases. CDR3 length equals 17 residues. Germline assignment: CDR1 LGHNA and CDR2 YNFKEQ. V gave up 3 bases and J gave up 0 bases; unmatched junction bases: 5. CDR3 in DNA: TGTGCCAGCAGCCAGGCTAGCGGGGGAAGCTCCTACAATGAGCAGTTCTTC. It is translated as CASSQASGGSSYNEQFF.

This chain uses TRBV6-5 with TRBJ1-4, with D unresolved. The germline CDR1 and CDR2 sequences are MNHEY and SVGAGI. CDR3 size: 14 residues. With 7 bases removed from V and 2 bases from J, the gap between germline ends came to 11 bases. The CDR3 region is CASTVSGTNEKLFF. In DNA, the CDR3 is TGTGCCAGCACCGTCTCAGGCACTAATGAAAAACTGTTTTTT.

The chain has TRBV6-5 and TRBJ2-5; possible D gene TRBD2, 6 bases. The CDR3 is 15 residues long. Trimming removed 2 bases from V and 4 bases from J, with 14 bases in between. Germline CDR1 MNHEY, CDR2 SVGAGI. CDR3 sequence reads: CASSYDGGTTETQYF. The DNA of the CDR3 is TGTGCCAGCAGTTACGACGGGGGTACCACAGAGACCCAGTACTTC.

The gene calls are TRBV18 and TRBJ2-3, with 8 bases that match TRBD2. Germline V gene lookup returns CDR1 KGHSH and CDR2 LQKENI. This CDR3 contains 15 residues. The J segment lost 6 bases and the V segment lost 3 bases, leaving 8 bases of the junction unmatched. Written as DNA, the CDR3 is TGTGCCAGCTCACCTACACCGGGAGGGGCGGATACGCAGTATTTT. Its protein is CASSPTPGGADTQYF.

The chain carries TRBV5-4 and TRBJ2-7, with D tentatively TRBD2 (7 bases). Trimming removed 0 bases at V and 7 bases at J, with 17 bases between. The CDR3 runs to 15 residues. Germline V gene lookup returns CDR1 SGHNT and CDR2 YYREEE (reference sequence). The CDR3 sequence is CASSLGGGNVGEQYF. The CDR3 bases are TGTGCCAGCAGCTTGGGGGGGGGCAACGTGGGAGAGCAGTACTTC. Drawing the rest from reference TRBV5-4 and TRBJ2-7, the complete variable domain is ETGVTQSPTHLIKTRGQQVTLRCSSQSGHNTVSWYQQALGQGPQFIFQYYREEENGRGNFPPRFSGLQFPNYSSELNVNALELDDSALYLCASSLGGGNVGEQYFGPGTRLTVT.

The gene calls are TRBV2 and TRBJ2-2; 13 nucleotides match TRBD2. The germline CDR1 and CDR2 sequences are SNHLY and FYNNEI. The CDR3 spans 16 residues. V lost 6 bases to trimming and J lost 7 bases; unmatched junction nucleotides: 8. The CDR3 here is CASRETSGGNGGELFF. CDR3 in DNA: TGTGCCAGCAGGGAGACTAGCGGGGGGAACGGCGGGGAGCTGTTTTTT.